Below are 30 T cell receptor beta chains sequenced from a single sample in a study of cytomegalovirus exposure and HLA in healthy donors. The PCR employed 60 Vbeta primers together with 13 Jbeta primers. The data were produced by immunoSEQ multiplex PCR, yet TCRdb's version contains in-frame clones alone and is incomplete. The data hold under 150,000 clones, with 70% to 90% observed a single time. The specimen was PBMCs. The receptors were sampled from a woman between 35 and 50 years old in good health and CMV-seropositive.

V usage is TRBV10-1 and J usage is TRBJ1-5; D is possibly TRBD1 (6 bases). The germline gives CDR1 WNHNN, CDR2 SYGVQD (reference sequence). Trimming took off 4 bases at V and 1 base at J, with 23 bases between the two ends. The CDR3 covers 19 residues. The CDR3 reads CASSANPKQGKRSNQPQHF. The CDR3 region has the DNA TGCGCCAGCAGTGCAAACCCTAAACAGGGCAAAAGGAGCAATCAGCCCCAGCATTTT.

V and J are TRBV7-8 and TRBJ2-7; 10 bases are shared with TRBD1. There are 16 residues in the CDR3. The V segment lost 1 base and the J segment 0 bases; nucleotides outside the gene matches: 3. Germline V gene sequence: CDR1 SGHVS, CDR2 FQNEAQ. For the CDR3, the DNA is TGTGCCAGCAGCTTAGGGGGGACAGGGGCCTCCTACGAGCAGTACTTC. Its protein product is CASSLGGTGASYEQYF. The full variable domain, in which reference TRBV7-8 and TRBJ2-7 provide the parts outside the CDR3, is GAGVSQSPRYKVAKRGQDVALRCDPISGHVSLFWYQQALGQGPEFLTYFQNEAQLDKSGLPSDRFFAERPEGSVSTLKIQRTQQEDSAVYLCASSLGGTGASYEQYFGPGTRLTVT.

As to this clone: Other DNA sequences in the sample encode the same CDR3. The genes are TRBV7-9 and TRBJ1-5; TRBD1 matches 7 bases. V lost 5 bases, J lost 2 bases, and 6 bases stayed unmatched. This CDR3 has 15 residues. Germline values: CDR1 SEHNR, CDR2 FQNEAQ (reference sequence). Here the CDR3 reads CASSPPGTGNQPQHF. The CDR3 DNA follows: TGTGCCAGCAGCCCCCCCGGGACAGGCAATCAGCCCCAGCATTTT.

The chain uses TRBV11-1 and TRBJ2-7; 9 nucleotides align to TRBD1. J was trimmed by 3 bases and V by 4 bases; bases with no gene match: 10. Looked up from germline, CDR1 is SGHAT and CDR2 is FQDESV (reference sequence). The CDR3 totals 16 residues. The CDR3 loop is CASSSPGTGIDYEQYF. CDR3 DNA: TGTGCCAGCAGCTCCCCCGGGACAGGGATCGACTACGAGCAGTACTTC. The whole variable domain, filled in from reference TRBV11-1 and TRBJ2-7, reads EAEVAQSPRYKITEKSQAVAFWCDPISGHATLYWYRQILGQGPELLVQFQDESVVDDSQLPKDRFSAERLKGVDSTLKIQPAELGDSAMYLCASSSPGTGIDYEQYFGPGTRLTVT.

This chain joins TRBV10-3 and TRBJ2-7; no firm D call. Trimming left V 3 bases short and J 2 bases short, with 8 bases between. CDR1 and CDR2 (germline): ENHRY, SYGVKD. There are 13 residues in the CDR3. The CDR3 protein is CAISDSQTYEQYF. The CDR3 DNA sequence: TGTGCCATCAGTGACTCCCAGACCTACGAGCAGTACTTC.

The chain carries TRBV9 and TRBJ1-2; possibly TRBD1 for D (6 bases). The ends were cut back, 0 bases at V and 4 bases at J, with 10 bases in the middle. The CDR3 spans 14 residues. Germline lookup yields CDR1 SGDLS and CDR2 YYNGEE. CDR3 sequence (DNA): TGTGCCAGCAGCGTAGAAGGGGGTCGCTATGGCTACACCTTC. Its translation: CASSVEGGRYGYTF.

The chain employs TRBV10-3 and TRBJ2-3; 15 bases agree with TRBD2. V lost 5 bases to trimming and J lost 6 bases; unmatched junction nucleotides: 3. Germline V gene lookup returns CDR1 ENHRY and CDR2 SYGVKD. The CDR3 runs 15 residues. The CDR3 sequence: CAISRTSGGADTQYF. The CDR3 DNA follows: TGTGCCATCAGTAGGACTAGCGGGGGGGCGGATACGCAGTATTTT.

The table lists this clone with a count of one. The chain joins TRBV30 to TRBJ1-4; maybe TRBD1 (6 bases). CDR1 and CDR2 from the germline V gene are GTSNPN and SVGIG (reference sequence). The CDR3 sequence is 14 residues long. Trimming shortened V by 1 base and J by 6 bases, and 12 bases separated the two germline ends. In nucleotides, the CDR3 is TGTGCCTGGAGTGGGGAGACAGGTGATGAAAAACTGTTTTTT. It encodes CAWSGETGDEKLFF.

This clone came up a few times. V usage is TRBV2 and J usage is TRBJ2-5; TRBD2 matches at 11 bases. V lost 3 bases, J lost 2 bases, and 5 bases stayed unmatched. The CDR3 is made up of 16 amino acids. Germline CDR1 and CDR2: SNHLY and FYNNEI. DNA of the CDR3: TGTGCCAGCAGTGATATGGCTAGCGGGGGGCAAGAGACCCAGTACTTC. Encoded protein: CASSDMASGGQETQYF. Using reference TRBV2 and TRBJ2-5 for the parts outside the CDR3, the full variable domain is EPEVTQTPSHQVTQMGQEVILRCVPISNHLYFYWYRQILGQKVEFLVSFYNNEISEKSEIFDDQFSVERPDGSNFTLKIRSTKLEDSAMYFCASSDMASGGQETQYFGPGTRLLVL.

The CDR3 spells CASSIFQVNTEAFF. The CDR3, as DNA: TGTGCCAGCAGCATCTTTCAGGTGAACACTGAAGCTTTCTTT. V usage is TRBV5-4 and J usage is TRBJ1-1; no clear D gene. Trimming left V 4 bases short and J 0 bases short, with 10 bases between. The CDR3 consists of 14 residues. The germline V gene encodes CDR1 SGHNT and CDR2 YYREEE (reference sequence). Supplemented by reference TRBV5-4 and TRBJ1-1, the full variable domain reads ETGVTQSPTHLIKTRGQQVTLRCSSQSGHNTVSWYQQALGQGPQFIFQYYREEENGRGNFPPRFSGLQFPNYSSELNVNALELDDSALYLCASSIFQVNTEAFFGQGTRLTVV.

The chain carries TRBV2 and TRBJ2-5; 13 bases line up with TRBD2. The CDR3 totals 15 residues. V dropped 6 bases and J dropped 3; count of bases not matched to a gene: 4. CDR1 and CDR2 from the germline V gene are SNHLY and FYNNEI. The CDR3 region has the DNA TGTGCCAGCAGGGGGGGACTAGCGGGGAAAGAGACCCAGTACTTC. Residues: CASRGGLAGKETQYF.

The genes are TRBV7-2 and TRBJ2-7; 8 nucleotides match TRBD1. Germline CDR1 is SGHTA and CDR2 is FQGNSA. The V gene end was trimmed by 2 bases and the J gene end by 6 bases; junction bases not matched to a gene: 12. This CDR3 has 16 residues. The CDR3 DNA sequence: TGTGCCAGCAGCTTAACAGGGGGAGCCCTGTTCAGCGAGCAGTACTTC. Translation gives CASSLTGGALFSEQYF.

The gene calls are TRBV28 and TRBJ2-7; 7 bases fit TRBD1. The CDR3 sequence is 12 residues long. V lost 8 bases to trimming and J lost 2 bases; unmatched junction nucleotides: 3. Germline V gene data show CDR1 as MDHEN and CDR2 as SYDVKM. The CDR3 region has the DNA TGTGCCAGCCTCGGGACAGCCTACGAGCAGTACTTC. Translated: CASLGTAYEQYF.

This clone was picked up a small number of times. DNA of the CDR3: TGTGCCAGCAGTTTAACGGTTCGCTACGAGCAGTACTTC. Its protein product is CASSLTVRYEQYF. J is TRBJ2-7 and V is TRBV28; D uncertain. In germline, CDR1 is MDHEN, CDR2 SYDVKM. The CDR3 length is 13 residues. Trimming removed 2 bases at V and 3 bases at J, with 8 bases between.

This chain connects TRBV7-2 to TRBJ1-1; 9 nucleotides match TRBD1. J gave up 12 bases and V 6 bases, and 5 bases lay outside the gene matches. Germline CDR1 and CDR2: SGHTA and FQGNSA. This CDR3 contains 11 residues. DNA of the CDR3: TGTGCCAGCAGTCGGGACAGGGTTTCTTTCTTT. Translated, it gives CASSRDRVSFF.

The sample holds a few counts of this clone. The chain links TRBV7-9 to TRBJ1-3, with D tentatively TRBD1 (5 bases). Germline V gives CDR1 SEHNR, CDR2 FQNEAQ (reference sequence). The CDR3 has 16 residues. V shed 2 bases and J shed 4 bases, with 15 bases lying between them. CDR3 bases: TGTGCCAGCAGCTTATCGGCAGGGAAAAAAGGAAACACCATATATTTT. This gives the protein CASSLSAGKKGNTIYF.

This chain joins TRBV9 and TRBJ1-1; a weak D match, TRBD1 (5 bases). V was trimmed by 0 bases and J by 0 bases, leaving 9 bases between them. The CDR3 loop spans 15 amino acids. Germline CDR1 is SGDLS and CDR2 is YYNGEE. CDR3 coding DNA: TGTGCCAGCAGCGTAGCTACAGGCTTGAACACTGAAGCTTTCTTT. Its protein is CASSVATGLNTEAFF.

A few counts support this clone. This chain links TRBV2 with TRBJ2-2, with 7 positions matching TRBD2. V trimming: 8 bases; J trimming: 5 bases; junction bases outside the gene matches: 8. Per the germline V gene, CDR1 is SNHLY and CDR2 is FYNNEI. The CDR3 sequence is 14 residues long. The CDR3 DNA follows: TGTGCCAGCGGGGAGGGCGGGGGAACCGGGGAGCTGTTTTTT. Translating gives CASGEGGGTGELFF.

V usage is TRBV11-3 and J usage is TRBJ2-1; D is perhaps TRBD2 (7 bases). Germline V gives CDR1 SGHNT, CDR2 YENEEA. The germline V and J ends were trimmed by 1 base and 8 bases, with 15 bases remaining between them. CDR3 length equals 15 residues. DNA of the CDR3: TGTGCCAGCAGCTTAGGGGCGCGGGGGCCAGATGAGCAGTTCTTC. It translates to CASSLGARGPDEQFF.

The chain has TRBV10-1 and TRBJ1-2; TRBD1 matches at 9 bases. This CDR3 region has 17 residues. Germline V gene data show CDR1 as WNHNN and CDR2 as SYGVQD (reference sequence). V was pared by 7 bases and J by 4 bases, with 16 bases of the junction left unmatched. The CDR3 protein is CASTGGQGRTRGYGYTF. CDR3 nucleotide sequence: TGCGCCAGCACAGGGGGACAGGGAAGGACGCGGGGCTATGGCTACACCTTC.

The V and J genes are TRBV27 and TRBJ1-4; a weak D match, TRBD1 (6 bases). The CDR3 consists of 15 residues. The germline V gene encodes CDR1 MNHEY and CDR2 SMNVEV (reference sequence). V shed 4 bases and J shed 7 bases, with 16 bases lying between them. CDR3 in amino acids: CASSYQGSRGEKLFF. The CDR3 region has the DNA TGTGCCAGCAGTTACCAGGGGAGTAGGGGTGAAAAACTGTTTTTT.

The gene calls are TRBV7-2 and TRBJ1-1; D is undetermined. V gave up 2 bases and J gave up 1 base, with 8 bases separating them. CDR1 SGHTA and CDR2 FQGNSA come from the germline V gene. This CDR3 region has 14 residues. The CDR3 DNA follows: TGTGCCAGCAGCTTACTGTACGGGAACACTGAAGCTTTCTTT. Its protein is CASSLLYGNTEAFF.

This chain uses TRBV18 with TRBJ1-1; TRBD1 is a possible D gene (5 bases). The germline CDR1 and CDR2 sequences are KGHSH and LQKENI. The CDR3 consists of 13 residues. The V end was cut by 4 bases, the J end by 4 bases, with 10 bases between. The CDR3 loop is CASSLGEATEAFF. Here the CDR3 DNA reads TGTGCCAGCTCACTGGGGGAGGCCACTGAAGCTTTCTTT.

The table lists this clone with a few counts. The CDR3 coding sequence is TGTGCCATCAGTGACGGACAGGGTACAAGGGGTGAAGCTTTCTTT. Its protein product is CAISDGQGTRGEAFF. The chain links TRBV10-3 to TRBJ1-1; 8 nucleotides agree with TRBD1. Germline CDR1 and CDR2: ENHRY and SYGVKD. The CDR3 totals 15 residues. V lost 3 bases to trimming and J lost 7 bases; unmatched junction nucleotides: 10.

The genes are TRBV28 and TRBJ1-1; a weak D match, TRBD1 (5 bases). CDR3 length: 14 amino acids. With 6 bases removed from V and 4 bases from J, the gap between germline ends came to 15 bases. Germline loops: CDR1 MDHEN, CDR2 SYDVKM. The CDR3 reads CASRQGGAITEAFF. CDR3 DNA: TGTGCCAGCAGGCAGGGAGGTGCAATCACTGAAGCTTTCTTT.

The genes are TRBV6-5 and TRBJ1-2; 7 bases are a match to TRBD1. CDR3 length: 14 residues. Germline CDR1 MNHEY, CDR2 SVGAGI. V trimming: 6 bases; J trimming: 4 bases; junction bases outside the gene matches: 8. The CDR3 DNA is TGTGCCAGCAGACGCACAGGGGACTCCTATGGCTACACCTTC. Protein product: CASRRTGDSYGYTF.

The chain recombines TRBV5-4 with TRBJ1-4, with TRBD1 identical over 8 bases. The CDR3 extends over 14 amino acids. Trimming took 4 bases from V and 8 from J; bases not matched to a gene: 7. The germline CDR1 and CDR2 sequences are SGHNT and YYREEE (reference sequence). The DNA of the CDR3 is TGTGCCAGCAGCACCGGACAGGGTGGCGAAAAACTGTTTTTT. Translation: CASSTGQGGEKLFF.

The chain joins TRBV4-3 to TRBJ2-7; no clear D gene. CDR3 size: 15 residues. V was shortened by 0 bases and J by 4 bases, with 13 bases between the two germline ends. CDR1 is LGHNA and CDR2 is YSLEER in the germline V gene. The CDR3 nucleotides are TGCGCCAGCAGCCAAGAATGGCAGGTCAGGTACGAGCAGTACTTC. It is translated as CASSQEWQVRYEQYF.

The V call is TRBV28, the J call TRBJ1-5, with 7 positions matching TRBD1. The CDR3 loop spans 14 amino acids. In germline, CDR1 is MDHEN, CDR2 SYDVKM. With V trimmed by 8 bases and J by 1 base, 5 bases remained unmatched. The CDR3 DNA sequence: TGTGCCAGCCACAGGGGCCGGAGCAATCAGCCCCAGCATTTT. It yields the protein CASHRGRSNQPQHF.

The V gene is TRBV5-4, the J gene TRBJ1-1; TRBD1 matches at 9 bases. Germline V CDR1 and CDR2: SGHNT, YYREEE (reference sequence). The V segment lost 5 bases and the J segment 4 bases; nucleotides outside the gene matches: 9. This CDR3 comprises 15 residues. The CDR3, as DNA: TGTGCCAGCAGACATCGGACAGGGGAAGGCACTGAAGCTTTCTTT. This codes for CASRHRTGEGTEAFF.